These T cell receptor beta chains were read from a single sample in a study of blood T cell repertoires in COVID-19. Measured with immunoSEQ multiplex PCR; TCRdb has only the in-frame clones, and not every one. The table lists about 240,000 clones, around 86% of them singletons, with 8% to 10% in the top ten. Sequencing was done on a sample of peripheral blood. The receptor source for this set is a woman older than 75 with COVID-19, enrolled during active disease. CDR3s include the opening cysteine and the closing phenylalanine or tryptophan. The D gene is left open where the match is weak. Size is omitted from some rows. Given values are once, few, many or a class for expanded clones.

cdr3_nt cdr3_aa d_call v_call clone_size j_call
TGTGCCAGCAGCTGGGGACAGGGACCTACTGAAGCTTTCTTT CASSWGQGPTEAFF TRBD1 TRBV5-4 . TRBJ1-1
TGTGCTAGTGGTTTTAAGCCAGATACGCAGTATTTT CASGFKPDTQYF . TRBV12-5 . TRBJ2-3
TGTGCCAGCAGCTCGAGGGGCAATCAGCCCCAGCATTTT CASSSRGNQPQHF . TRBV7-2 few TRBJ1-5
TGTGCCAGCTCACCGGACAGGGGGGAGCAGTACTTC CASSPDRGEQYF TRBD1 TRBV18 few TRBJ2-7
TGTGCCAGCAGTTCCGGGACTAGCGGACAAGAGACCCAGTACTTC CASSSGTSGQETQYF TRBD2 TRBV3-1/TRBV3-2 . TRBJ2-5
TGTGCCTGGAGTCAGGGAAGGAACCTGAACACTGAAGCTTTCTTT CAWSQGRNLNTEAFF . TRBV30 . TRBJ1-1
TGCAGTGCTAACGGGTTTTATGGCTACACCTTC CSANGFYGYTF . TRBV20-1 . TRBJ1-2
TGTGCCAGCAGCCATAGAAGGGGGACAGGATTGTACTACGAGCAGTACTTC CASSHRRGTGLYYEQYF TRBD1 TRBV3-1/TRBV3-2 . TRBJ2-7
TGTGCCAGCACGGTTGCCGGGGGAGGAAACACCATATATTTT CASTVAGGGNTIYF . TRBV28 . TRBJ1-3
TGTGCCATCAGTGGACCATCAGCGGGAGCCGCAGATACGCAGTATTTT CAISGPSAGAADTQYF TRBD2 TRBV10-3 . TRBJ2-3
TGTGCCAGCAGCTCCTACGTAGCGGGCCGCTACGAGCAGTACTTC CASSSYVAGRYEQYF TRBD2 TRBV5-4 once TRBJ2-7
TGTGCCAGCAGCTTAGGCGGGAGTATCAATGAGCAGTTCTTC CASSLGGSINEQFF TRBD2 TRBV11-3 . TRBJ2-1
TGCGCCAGCAGCTTACAGGTGATGAACACTGAAGCTTTCTTT CASSLQVMNTEAFF . TRBV5-1 . TRBJ1-1
TGTGCCAGCAGGACCTTTGCCGGGACAGGGGCAACTTTCTTT CASRTFAGTGATFF TRBD1 TRBV6-5 . TRBJ1-1
TGTGCTAGTGGTTTGGTATCCGCTATGAGCTATGGCTACACCTTC CASGLVSAMSYGYTF . TRBV12-5 . TRBJ1-2
TGTGCCAGCAGTCCCGAACTTTTGAGCCTCTCCTACAATGAGCAGTTCTTC CASSPELLSLSYNEQFF . TRBV6-6 . TRBJ2-1
TGTGCCAGCAGTTATACCGGGGGGCGCGGCTACACCTTC CASSYTGGRGYTF . TRBV12-3/TRBV12-4 . TRBJ1-2
TGCGCCAGCAGCCCGACAGGGACCCCAGAGACCCAGTACTTC CASSPTGTPETQYF TRBD1 TRBV5-1 . TRBJ2-5
TGTGCCACTTCATCAGGCGGACAGATGCTTCGAGGCTACACCTTC CATSSGGQMLRGYTF . TRBV19 . TRBJ1-2
TGTGCCAGCAGCTTCCCGACAGGGCGGAACGAAAAACTGTTTTTT CASSFPTGRNEKLFF TRBD1 TRBV7-6 . TRBJ1-4
TGTGCCAGCAGTTACTCCGGGCGGGAGCGCCCTTACGAGCAGTACTTC CASSYSGRERPYEQYF TRBD2 TRBV6-5 few TRBJ2-7
TGTGCCAGCAGCGTAGGAGGCCGTGAGACCCAGTACTTC CASSVGGRETQYF . TRBV9 once TRBJ2-5
TGTGCCAGCAGCTTGGCCGGACAGCGGGGGGACACCGGGGAGCTGTTTTTT CASSLAGQRGDTGELFF TRBD2 TRBV5-6 once TRBJ2-2
TGTGCCAGCAGCCAGGGGCCATTAATGGGGAATGGCTACACCTTC CASSQGPLMGNGYTF . TRBV3-1/TRBV3-2 . TRBJ1-2
TGTGCCATCAGTGAGCTGGTGTCTAGCGGGGGGGCACCCACAGATACGCAGTATTTT CAISELVSSGGAPTDTQYF TRBD2 TRBV10-3 . TRBJ2-3
TGTGCCAGCAGCGTAGTAGGGGGCTCTGGAAACACCATATATTTT CASSVVGGSGNTIYF . TRBV9 . TRBJ1-3
TGCGCCAGCAGCCAAACCCTCGGACTGCAAGAGACCCAGTACTTC CASSQTLGLQETQYF . TRBV4-1 . TRBJ2-5
TGTGCCACCAGCTTGGACAGGGGTCGAGATACGCAGTATTTT CATSLDRGRDTQYF TRBD1 TRBV15 . TRBJ2-3
TGTGCCACCAGCAAGGGGGGGAATCAGCCCCAGCATTTT CATSKGGNQPQHF . TRBV15 . TRBJ1-5
TGTGCCAGTAGTACCTACTCCGATGGGCCCCAGCATTTT CASSTYSDGPQHF . TRBV19 . TRBJ1-5
TGTGCCATCAGGAATCTAGCGGGAGGGCCGGGCACCGGGGAGCTGTTTTTT CAIRNLAGGPGTGELFF TRBD2 TRBV10-3 . TRBJ2-2
TGTGCCAGCGGATTCGACAGGTCCTACGAGCAGTACTTC CASGFDRSYEQYF . TRBV7-6 . TRBJ2-7
TGTGCCAGCAGCTCGACTAGCGGGGGGGCCTATACGCAGTATTTT CASSSTSGGAYTQYF TRBD2 TRBV11-2 . TRBJ2-3
TGCGCCAGCAGCTTGCCTAGTGGAAATGAGCAGTTCTTC CASSLPSGNEQFF . TRBV5-1 . TRBJ2-1
TGTGCCAGCTCCCCCACTAGCTCCCTTCCCTATGAGCAGTTCTTC CASSPTSSLPYEQFF . TRBV5-4 . TRBJ2-1
TGTGCCAGCAGCCAACCGGGACAGGGGGCTGCTGAAGCTTTCTTT CASSQPGQGAAEAFF TRBD1 TRBV7-9 . TRBJ1-1
TGTGCCAGCAGTTACACGGGGGGGCCGAACACCGGGGAGCTGTTTTTT CASSYTGGPNTGELFF TRBD2 TRBV6-5 . TRBJ2-2
TGTGCCTTGGAGAGCGGTGGCTACACCTTC CALESGGYTF . TRBV30 . TRBJ1-2
TGTGCCAGCAGCCTCCAAGGGGAGGTTAGCACAGATACGCAGTATTTT CASSLQGEVSTDTQYF . TRBV7-2 few TRBJ2-3
TGTGCCAGCAGTGAAGCCGTAGCGGGGGGGAGAGACATTCAGTACTTC CASSEAVAGGRDIQYF TRBD2 TRBV6-1 . TRBJ2-4
TGTGCCAGCAGCCCCTCCGCATCACTCGGGAGCAATCAGCCCCAGCATTTT CASSPSASLGSNQPQHF . TRBV4-2 few TRBJ1-5
TGTGCCAGCAGCCCTCGGGACAGCTCCTACGAGCAGTACTTC CASSPRDSSYEQYF TRBD1 TRBV4-2 . TRBJ2-7
TGTGCCAGCAGTCGACAGGGAGCCAATTCACCCCTCCACTTT CASSRQGANSPLHF TRBD1 TRBV25-1 . TRBJ1-6
TGTGCCAGCAGCCAAGATCTCCTCTCTGGAAACACCATATATTTT CASSQDLLSGNTIYF . TRBV4-2 . TRBJ1-3
TGTGCCAGCAGTTCCGGGACTTGGGGCCCAGATACGCAGTATTTT CASSSGTWGPDTQYF . TRBV2 . TRBJ2-3
TGTGCCAGCAGTGAATACTTAGAGAAAGGCTACACCTTC CASSEYLEKGYTF . TRBV6-1 . TRBJ1-2
TGTGCCAACTCAAGGGACAGGGGATCACCCCTCCACTTT CANSRDRGSPLHF TRBD1 TRBV12-3/TRBV12-4 . TRBJ1-6
TGCGCCAGCAGCCAAGTACAGGGGACTAATGAAAAACTGTTTTTT CASSQVQGTNEKLFF TRBD1 TRBV4-1 . TRBJ1-4
TGTGCCAGCAGAGGGACAGGGTATCAGCCCCAGCATTTT CASRGTGYQPQHF TRBD1 TRBV12-3/TRBV12-4 . TRBJ1-5
TGTGCCAGCAGCTTGCCAGGGATGAACTACGAGCAGTACTTC CASSLPGMNYEQYF . TRBV5-6 few TRBJ2-7
TGTGCCAGCAGTGAAGGGATAGCGGGGGACCAAGAGACCCAGTACTTC CASSEGIAGDQETQYF TRBD2 TRBV2 once TRBJ2-5